A selection of T cell receptor beta chains follows, all from one sample in a study of cytomegalovirus exposure and HLA in healthy donors. Profiling relied on immunoSEQ multiplex PCR, and the TCRdb table lists in-frame clones only, not all of them. The sample has around 200,000 clones, just under 75% seen once. The sequenced sample was PBMCs. Receptor source: a young man in good health and CMV-seropositive. CDR3s include the opening cysteine and the closing phenylalanine or tryptophan. The order of the fields is CDR3 length, V gene, J gene, D gene, clone size, CDR3 DNA, CDR3 protein. A D gene is named only where the DNA matches it firmly. For some rows the clone size is stated as once, few or many, or as a class when expanded; others skip it.

14	TRBV30	TRBJ2-4	TRBD2	-	TGTGCCTGTACCCTTGCGGGAGCGAAAAACATTCAGTACTTC	CACTLAGAKNIQYF
16	TRBV5-4	TRBJ2-3	TRBD2	few	TGTGCCAGCAGCCCTTCTAGCGGGAGCGGAATCGATACGCAGTATTTT	CASSPSSGSGIDTQYF
13	TRBV19	TRBJ1-1	TRBD1	few	TGTGCCACGCTAAAGGACAGGGGCACTGAAGCTTTCTTT	CATLKDRGTEAFF
16	TRBV28	TRBJ2-7	TRBD2	-	TGTGCCAGCAGTTTGTCTGGCGGGAGTGGGAGCTACGAGCAGTACTTC	CASSLSGGSGSYEQYF
12	TRBV5-4	TRBJ1-5	-	-	TGTGCCAGCAGCGTGGACGAGCAGCCCCAGCATTTT	CASSVDEQPQHF
15	TRBV2	TRBJ1-2	TRBD1	-	TGTGCCAGCAACCGGGACAGGGGGTTGGTCTATGGCTACACCTTC	CASNRDRGLVYGYTF
16	TRBV7-9	TRBJ2-1	-	-	TGTGCCAGCAGCTCTACGTGGGACCGGAGGGACAATGAGCAGTTCTTC	CASSSTWDRRDNEQFF
13	TRBV7-3	TRBJ1-1	-	-	TGTGCCAGCAGCTCCAGGGTTGGGGCTGAAGCTTTCTTT	CASSSRVGAEAFF
14	TRBV2	TRBJ2-7	-	few	TGTGCCAGCACTGGTGAGCGGGACAACTACGAGCAGTACTTC	CASTGERDNYEQYF
13	TRBV7-2	TRBJ2-1	-	-	TGTGCCAGCAGCTTATATGGCGGCAATGAGCAGTTCTTC	CASSLYGGNEQFF
14	TRBV6-1	TRBJ2-7	TRBD2	once	TGTGCCAGCAGTGGGACTAGCGGGAGAGGCGAGCAGTACTTC	CASSGTSGRGEQYF
12	TRBV11-2	TRBJ1-2	-	few	TGTGCCAGCAGCCAACAGGGTAGTGGCTACACCTTC	CASSQQGSGYTF
14	TRBV4-2	TRBJ2-3	TRBD2	-	TGTGCCAGCAGCCATGCGGGGGACACAGATACGCAGTATTTT	CASSHAGDTDTQYF
15	TRBV7-2	TRBJ1-4	-	-	TGTGCCAGCAGTTTAGGGGGGGAAACTAATGAAAAACTGTTTTTT	CASSLGGETNEKLFF
14	TRBV4-3	TRBJ2-1	TRBD1	-	TGCGCCAGCAGCCTTCGACAGGGGCTTAATGAGCAGTTCTTC	CASSLRQGLNEQFF
17	TRBV6-1	TRBJ2-7	-	-	TGTGCCAGCAGTGAAGCTTTCGGGGTGACAGGATTCTCCGAGCAGTACTTC	CASSEAFGVTGFSEQYF
13	TRBV11-2	TRBJ1-2	-	-	TGTGCCAGCAGCTTACCCAGAAACTATGGCTACACCTTC	CASSLPRNYGYTF
17	TRBV11-2	TRBJ2-2	TRBD1	-	TGTGCCAGCAGCTTTGCGTTCGGGACAGGGGGCTCTGGGGAGCTGTTTTTT	CASSFAFGTGGSGELFF
13	TRBV5-1	TRBJ2-2	-	once	TGCGCCAGCAGCGGGGGACTCACCGGGGAGCTGTTTTTT	CASSGGLTGELFF
16	TRBV7-2	TRBJ2-1	TRBD2	few	TGTGCCAGCAGCACTCGGGCGGGACTAGAATACAATGAGCAGTTCTTC	CASSTRAGLEYNEQFF
15	TRBV28	TRBJ2-5	TRBD2	once	TGTGCCAGCAGCTTAGCGGGAGGGAGGGAAGAGACCCAGTACTTC	CASSLAGGREETQYF
15	TRBV10-2	TRBJ2-7	-	-	TGCGCCAGCAGTGAGATTCCTAGTACCTCCTACGAGCAGTACTTC	CASSEIPSTSYEQYF
18	TRBV9	TRBJ2-2	TRBD2	-	TGTGCCAGCAGCTCGGGACTAGCGGGAGGGCCGAACACCGGGGAGCTGTTTTTT	CASSSGLAGGPNTGELFF
14	TRBV7-2	TRBJ2-5	-	-	TGTGCCAGCAGCAAGACTAGAGAGGCAGAGACCCAGTACTTC	CASSKTREAETQYF
16	TRBV9	TRBJ2-2	-	-	TGTGCCAGCAGCGTAGTTGGGGGACTGAACACCGGGGAGCTGTTTTTT	CASSVVGGLNTGELFF
16	TRBV19	TRBJ1-5	-	-	TGTGCCAGTAGTCCGATAGAGAGGGCAGAAAATCAGCCCCAGCATTTT	CASSPIERAENQPQHF
14	TRBV6-1	TRBJ1-3	TRBD1	-	TGTGCCAGCAGTTCAGGGGGCTCTGGAAACACCATATATTTT	CASSSGGSGNTIYF
13	TRBV30	TRBJ2-2	TRBD2	few	TGTGCTCAAAAGCGGGAAATCGCCGGGGAGCTGTTTTTT	CAQKREIAGELFF
14	TRBV19	TRBJ2-3	TRBD2	-	TGTGCCAGCTTCCCCAACGGGAGGACAGATACGCAGTATTTT	CASFPNGRTDTQYF
13	TRBV5-4	TRBJ2-7	-	-	TGTGCCAGCAGCTTTGGACAGCTAGACGAGCAGTACTTC	CASSFGQLDEQYF
12	TRBV28	TRBJ1-2	TRBD1	-	TGTGCCAGCAGTTTGACAGGGGGGGGCTACACCTTC	CASSLTGGGYTF
15	TRBV4-2	TRBJ1-1	-	-	TGTGCCAGCAGCCAAAGTAAAAGGCGGGTCGGTGAAGCTTTCTTT	CASSQSKRRVGEAFF
15	TRBV18	TRBJ2-5	TRBD2	few	TGTGCCAGCTCACCGGCGGGAGGGCGACAAGAGACCCAGTACTTC	CASSPAGGRQETQYF